The sequence of this T cell receptor (beta chain) was determined in a study of blood T cell repertoires in COVID-19. Study-wide background: The United States, Italy and Spain supplied acute and convalescent COVID-19 samples. Sample material is recorded as cDNA or gDNA derived from T cells, B-cell-depleted T cells, or PBMCs.

Authors' analysis steps: Reference gene primer amplification gave estimated nucleated cell counts. The protocol was immunoSEQ multiplex PCR, while the TCRdb copy is restricted to in-frame clones and leaves out a portion. Clonal size and the V and J genes are those of that table, whereas D and trimming came from the DNA. The sample carries under 250,000 clones, about 86% recorded once. Trimming took 3 bases from V and 2 from J, leaving 5 bases between them. The CDR3 runs 13 residues. Per the germline V gene, CDR1 is MDHEN and CDR2 is SYDVKM. V usage is TRBV28 and J usage is TRBJ1-3; D unresolved. This clonotype originated in a woman between 35 and 50 years old with acute COVID-19. The sample consisted of PBMCs or T cells enriched from blood (not recorded which). DNA of the CDR3: TGTGCCAGCAGTTTCCGTACTGGAAACACCATATATTTT. Its protein is CASSFRTGNTIYF.